The present TCR beta chain was sequenced within a study of somatic mutations in cytotoxic T cells in rheumatoid arthritis. TCRdb's copy holds only in-frame clones and misses some; the assay was immunoSEQ multiplex PCR. The data contain about 8,200 clones, 70% to 80% of them singletons. The CDR3 is 11 residues long. In germline, CDR1 is DFQATT, CDR2 SNEGSKA (reference sequence). V lost 6 bases, J lost 1 base, and 6 bases lay in between. Flow cytometry served to check the purity of CD4+ and CD8+ cells, which were isolated by positive magnetic bead selection. General study findings and limits: It was found that CD8+ T-cell clonality in rheumatoid arthritis patients did not differ significantly from that in age-matched healthy controls.

As to this clone: Antigen: not known.

The chain recombines TRBV20-1 with TRBJ1-1; D is unclear. The source material was CD8+ T cells sorted from blood. This clonotype originated in an adult with rheumatoid arthritis. CDR3 nucleotide sequence: TGCAGTGCCAAAAAGAACACTGAAGCTTTCTTT. Its translation is CSAKKNTEAFF.